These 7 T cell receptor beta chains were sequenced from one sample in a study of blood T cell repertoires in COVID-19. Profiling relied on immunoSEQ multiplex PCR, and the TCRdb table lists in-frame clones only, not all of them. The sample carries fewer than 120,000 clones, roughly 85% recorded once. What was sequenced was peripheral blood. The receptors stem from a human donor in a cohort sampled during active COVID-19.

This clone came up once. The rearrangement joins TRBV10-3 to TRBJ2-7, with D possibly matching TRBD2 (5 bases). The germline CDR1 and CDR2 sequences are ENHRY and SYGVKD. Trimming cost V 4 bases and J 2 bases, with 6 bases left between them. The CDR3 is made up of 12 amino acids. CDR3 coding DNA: TGTGCCATCAGTGGGACTGCCTACGAGCAGTACTTC. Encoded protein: CAISGTAYEQYF.

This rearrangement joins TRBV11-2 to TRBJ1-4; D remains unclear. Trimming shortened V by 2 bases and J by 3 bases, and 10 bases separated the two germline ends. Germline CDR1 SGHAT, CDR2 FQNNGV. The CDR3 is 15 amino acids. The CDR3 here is CASSLTMAPNEKLFF. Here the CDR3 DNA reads TGTGCCAGCAGCTTAACTATGGCGCCTAATGAAAAACTGTTTTTT.

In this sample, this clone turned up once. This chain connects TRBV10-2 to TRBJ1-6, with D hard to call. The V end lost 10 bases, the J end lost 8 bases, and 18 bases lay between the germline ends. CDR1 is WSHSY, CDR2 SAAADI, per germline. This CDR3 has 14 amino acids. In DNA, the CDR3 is TGCGCCACCTCACTATACGAGTCTGATTCACCCCTCCACTTT. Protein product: CATSLYESDSPLHF.

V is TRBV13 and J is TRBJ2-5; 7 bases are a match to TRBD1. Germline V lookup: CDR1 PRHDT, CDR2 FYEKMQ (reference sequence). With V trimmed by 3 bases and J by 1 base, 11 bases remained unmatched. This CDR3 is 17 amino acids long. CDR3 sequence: CASSLGVVGGGQETQYF. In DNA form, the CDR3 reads TGTGCCAGCAGCTTGGGGGTGGTAGGGGGCGGCCAAGAGACCCAGTACTTC.

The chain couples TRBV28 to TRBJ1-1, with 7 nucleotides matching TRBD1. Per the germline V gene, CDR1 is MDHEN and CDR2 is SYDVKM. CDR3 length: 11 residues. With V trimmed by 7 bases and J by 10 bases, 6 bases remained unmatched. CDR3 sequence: CASTRGFAAFF. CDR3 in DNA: TGTGCCAGCACCAGGGGGTTCGCAGCTTTCTTT.

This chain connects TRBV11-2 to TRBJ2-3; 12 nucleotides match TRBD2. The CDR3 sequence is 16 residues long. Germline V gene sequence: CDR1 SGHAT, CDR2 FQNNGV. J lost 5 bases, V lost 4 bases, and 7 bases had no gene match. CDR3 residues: CASSSLAGGPLDTQYF. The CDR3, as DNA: TGTGCCAGCAGCTCTCTAGCGGGGGGGCCGTTAGATACGCAGTATTTT.

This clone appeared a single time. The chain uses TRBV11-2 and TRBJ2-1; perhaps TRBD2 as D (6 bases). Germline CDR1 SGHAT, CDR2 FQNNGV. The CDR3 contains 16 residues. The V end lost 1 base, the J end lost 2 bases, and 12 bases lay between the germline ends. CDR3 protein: CASSLAGGIPYNEQFF. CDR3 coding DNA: TGTGCCAGCAGCTTAGCCGGGGGAATCCCCTACAATGAGCAGTTCTTC.